This T cell receptor (beta chain) was obtained from a study of blood T cell repertoires in COVID-19. Sequencing used immunoSEQ multiplex PCR; TCRdb keeps in-frame clones, though not all of them. The table shows 70,000 to 90,000 clones, with 70% to 90% occurring only once. CDR1 is SGHVS and CDR2 is FNYEAQ in the germline V gene. CDR3 size: 12 residues. V was pared by 4 bases and J by 10 bases, with 13 bases between. The chain combines TRBV7-6 with TRBJ1-1; the D is unclear. The source is a man older than 75 with COVID-19, enrolled during active disease. The material sequenced was peripheral blood. As DNA, the CDR3 is TGTGCCAGCAGCTCCTTGACACAAGGAGCTTTCTTT. The encoded protein is CASSSLTQGAFF.